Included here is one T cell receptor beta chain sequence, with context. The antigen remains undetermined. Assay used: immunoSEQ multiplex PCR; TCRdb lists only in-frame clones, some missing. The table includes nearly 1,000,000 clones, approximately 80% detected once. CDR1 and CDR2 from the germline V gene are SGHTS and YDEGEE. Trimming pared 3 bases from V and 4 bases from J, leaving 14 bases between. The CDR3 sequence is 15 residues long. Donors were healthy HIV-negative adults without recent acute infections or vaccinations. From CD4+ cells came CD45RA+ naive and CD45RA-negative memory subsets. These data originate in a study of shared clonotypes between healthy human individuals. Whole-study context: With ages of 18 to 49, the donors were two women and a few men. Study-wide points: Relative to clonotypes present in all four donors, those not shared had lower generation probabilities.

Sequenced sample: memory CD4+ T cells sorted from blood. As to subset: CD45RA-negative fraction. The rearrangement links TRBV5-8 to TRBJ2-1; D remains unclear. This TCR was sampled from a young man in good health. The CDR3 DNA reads TGTGCCAGCAGCTCTGGGCAGGTTCGGTACAATGAGCAGTTCTTC. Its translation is CASSSGQVRYNEQFF.